Following are 27 T cell receptor beta chains from one sample sequenced in a study of response to subunit inactivated influenza vaccine. TCRdb fed the RT-PCR reads into MiXCR, producing one record per CDR3 protein. The sample carries 500,000 to 600,000 distinct CDR3 sequences, over 10% recorded once. The sequencing used PBMCs from blood, collected 45 days after vaccination. The receptors derive from a man aged 50 to 60 who received an inactivated influenza vaccine.

The V gene is TRBV18, the J gene TRBJ1-1, with D unresolved. This CDR3 comprises 13 residues. Trimming left V 4 bases short and J 0 bases short, with 6 bases between. The V gene's germline CDR1 is KGHSH and CDR2 LQKENI. CDR3 nucleotides: TGTGCCAGCTCACAGGAGTTGAACACTGAAGCTTTCTTT. Its translation: CASSQELNTEAFF.

This chain joins TRBV29-1 and TRBJ2-7; D remains ambiguous. The length of the CDR3 is 12 residues. Germline V gene lookup returns CDR1 SQVTM and CDR2 ANQGSEA. Trimming cost V 4 bases and J 5 bases, with 12 bases left between them. CDR3 loop: CSVGRGKDEQYF. DNA of the CDR3: TGCAGCGTTGGTCGTGGGAAGGACGAGCAGTACTTC.

This clonotype was seen repeatedly, ten times or more. V usage is TRBV4-3 and J usage is TRBJ1-3; D is uncertain. The V and J ends lost 0 bases and 8 bases respectively, with 8 bases between them. The germline V gene encodes CDR1 LGHNA and CDR2 YSLEER. The CDR3 extends over 13 amino acids. The CDR3, as DNA: TGCGCCAGCAGCCAAGATTGGGGATACACCATATATTTT. This gives the protein CASSQDWGYTIYF.

The chain joins TRBV20-1 to TRBJ2-1; possibly TRBD1 for D (6 bases). This CDR3 is 15 amino acids long. CDR1 is DFQATT and CDR2 is SNEGSKA in the germline V gene (reference sequence). V dropped 0 bases and J dropped 4 bases, with 13 bases sitting between them. The chain's CDR3 is CSAREVQGSYNEQFF. DNA for the CDR3: TGCAGTGCTAGAGAGGTACAGGGTTCGTACAATGAGCAGTTCTTC.

This chain joins TRBV28 and TRBJ2-3, with TRBD1 matching over 9 bases. Germline V CDR1 and CDR2: MDHEN, SYDVKM. V shed 1 base and J 6 bases; nucleotides not matched to a gene: 8. The CDR3 consists of 16 residues. The CDR3 DNA sequence: TGTGCCAGCAGTTTATATTCGGGACAGGGTTACGATACGCAGTATTTT. This codes for CASSLYSGQGYDTQYF.

The chain joins TRBV6-1 to TRBJ1-5, with D uncertain. V lost 6 bases and J 1 base, leaving 13 bases between the germline ends. Germline V CDR1 and CDR2: MNHNS, SASEGT. The CDR3 is made up of 15 amino acids. CDR3 amino acids: CASSSLPSSNQPQHF. Written as DNA, the CDR3 is TGTGCCAGCAGCTCTTTACCATCCAGCAATCAGCCCCAGCATTTT.

The chain couples TRBV5-1 to TRBJ1-6; a weak D match, TRBD1 (5 bases). Germline values: CDR1 SGHRS, CDR2 YFSETQ. V dropped 3 bases and J dropped 0 bases, with 10 bases sitting between them. The CDR3 runs to 16 residues. CDR3 sequence reads: CASSWDPFSYNSPLHF. In DNA, the CDR3 is TGCGCCAGCAGCTGGGACCCGTTCTCCTATAATTCACCCCTCCACTTT.

The rearrangement links TRBV6-1 to TRBJ1-3; TRBD1 matches at 7 bases. The CDR3 has 15 residues. The germline gives CDR1 MNHNS, CDR2 SASEGT. The J segment lost 0 bases and the V segment lost 6 bases, leaving 5 bases of the junction unmatched. The CDR3 DNA is TGTGCCAGCAGCCCCTCAGGGGGCTCTGGAAACACCATATATTTT. It codes for CASSPSGGSGNTIYF.

In its sample, this clonotype was seen a few times. The chain recombines TRBV5-1 with TRBJ1-1; 7 bases agree with TRBD1. The trim removed 4 bases at V and 4 bases at J, leaving 7 bases unmatched. Germline V gene sequence: CDR1 SGHRS, CDR2 YFSETQ. CDR3 length equals 14 residues. This CDR3 reads CASSIGQAATEAFF. CDR3 DNA: TGCGCCAGCAGCATAGGACAGGCCGCCACTGAAGCTTTCTTT.

There are a few counts of this clonotype. The gene calls are TRBV12-3 or TRBV12-4 and TRBJ1-1; tentatively, D is TRBD1 (6 bases). Between the trimmed V and J ends, which lost 6 bases and 10 bases, there was a span of 15 bases. The CDR3 consists of 12 residues. This chain's CDR3 is CASSKRQGLAFF. As DNA, the CDR3 is TGTGCCAGCAGCAAAAGGCAGGGGCTAGCTTTCTTT.

This rearrangement joins TRBV20-1 to TRBJ2-3; TRBD2 agrees at 11 bases. With 6 bases clipped from V and 2 bases from J, the junction kept 13 bases outside the gene matches. The CDR3 loop spans 17 amino acids. The germline V gene encodes CDR1 DFQATT and CDR2 SNEGSKA (reference sequence). The CDR3 sequence is CSAPDLRLAGFTDTQYF. The CDR3 coding sequence is TGCAGTGCCCCTGATCTTCGACTAGCGGGGTTCACAGATACGCAGTATTTT.

The rearrangement uses TRBV27 and TRBJ2-7; D possibly corresponds to TRBD2 (6 bases). CDR3 length equals 13 residues. Germline V gives CDR1 MNHEY, CDR2 SMNVEV (reference sequence). Trimming pared 5 bases from V and 4 bases from J, leaving 12 bases between. CDR3 in amino acids: CASSPSREYEQYF. Here the CDR3 DNA reads TGTGCCAGCAGTCCCTCCCGGGAGTACGAGCAGTACTTC.

In its sample, this clonotype was seen a few times. J is TRBJ2-7 and V is TRBV10-3, with 11 bases matching TRBD1. The V gene end was trimmed by 5 bases and the J gene end by 5 bases; junction bases not matched to a gene: 14. CDR1 ENHRY and CDR2 SYGVKD come from the germline V gene. This CDR3 has 17 residues. CDR3: CAISHPKKGQGGDEQYF. The CDR3 DNA follows: TGTGCCATCAGTCACCCCAAGAAGGGACAGGGGGGTGACGAGCAGTACTTC.

The sample holds a few counts of this clonotype. The chain combines TRBV6-2 or TRBV6-3 with TRBJ1-2; no clear D gene. V was trimmed by 6 bases and J by 0 bases, leaving 11 bases between them. The CDR3 runs 14 residues. The germline V gene has CDR1 MNHEY and CDR2 SVGEGT. CDR3 bases: TGTGCCAGCAGCCGAGACACCGCTAACTATGGCTACACCTTC. This codes for CASSRDTANYGYTF.

A word on this clonotype: This could be a read error, since a much larger clone is one nucleotide away. The chain joins TRBV29-1 to TRBJ2-5; D is possibly TRBD2 (6 bases). V lost 3 bases and J 4 bases, leaving 12 bases between the germline ends. CDR3 size: 13 residues. Looked up from germline, CDR1 is SQVTM and CDR2 is ANQGSEA. The DNA for the CDR3 is TGCAGCGTTGATGCGGGGAAGAGAGAGACCCAGTACTTC. This sequence encodes CSVDAGKRETQYF.

The chain joins TRBV2 to TRBJ2-7; D is uncertain. The CDR3 has 14 residues. V was clipped by 1 base and J by 4 bases, with 11 bases between them. CDR1 is SNHLY and CDR2 is FYNNEI in the germline V gene. This chain's CDR3 is CASSEVETWYEQYF. The DNA for the CDR3 is TGTGCCAGCAGTGAAGTGGAGACATGGTACGAGCAGTACTTC.

The V gene is TRBV4-1, the J gene TRBJ2-1; 8 bases align to TRBD2. The V segment lost 7 bases and the J segment 1 base; nucleotides outside the gene matches: 9. This CDR3 region has 16 residues. In germline, CDR1 is MGHRA, CDR2 YSYEKL. CDR3 loop: CASTPGAGVSYNEQFF. The CDR3, as DNA: TGCGCCAGCACACCAGGAGCGGGAGTGTCCTACAATGAGCAGTTCTTC.

This clonotype was recorded a few times. This chain uses TRBV4-1 with TRBJ2-5, with a weak D call TRBD1 (6 bases). CDR1 and CDR2 from the germline V gene are MGHRA and YSYEKL. Trimming cost V 5 bases and J 4 bases, with 11 bases left between them. The CDR3 length is 13 residues. The CDR3 bases are TGCGCCAGCAGCACCCAGGGGACAGAGACCCAGTACTTC. Amino acids: CASSTQGTETQYF.

The chain is built from TRBV4-2 and TRBJ2-7, with D perhaps matching TRBD2 (5 bases). Germline loops: CDR1 LGHNA, CDR2 YNFKEQ. The length of the CDR3 is 12 residues. V lost 1 base to trimming and J lost 5 bases, with 6 bases between them. CDR3 loop: CASSQGENEQYF. CDR3 bases: TGTGCCAGCAGCCAAGGGGAGAACGAGCAGTACTTC.

The gene calls are TRBV20-1 and TRBJ1-1, with 7 bases aligning to TRBD1. In germline, CDR1 is DFQATT, CDR2 SNEGSKA (reference sequence). There are 15 residues in the CDR3. The V and J ends lost 0 bases and 1 base, in that order; junction bases with no gene match: 5. The CDR3 DNA is TGCAGTGCTAGAGACCGCAGGGGGTGGAACACTGAAGCTTTCTTT. It is translated as CSARDRRGWNTEAFF.

The gene calls are TRBV10-3 and TRBJ2-7, with 8 bases fitting TRBD2. V was clipped by 10 bases and J by 0 bases; unmatched bases: 11. The germline CDR1 and CDR2 sequences are ENHRY and SYGVKD. The CDR3 runs 15 residues. CDR3 sequence: CATHPSGGISYEQYF. CDR3 DNA sequence: TGTGCCACGCACCCCAGCGGGGGTATCTCCTACGAGCAGTACTTC.

This clonotype was counted between two and nine times. The chain links TRBV20-1 to TRBJ2-7, with no clear D. CDR1 and CDR2 (germline): DFQATT, SNEGSKA (reference sequence). V lost 1 base, J lost 0 bases, and 13 bases lay in between. The CDR3 consists of 15 residues. The CDR3 nucleotides read TGCAGTGCTAGAGCCCTAGGCGCTTTCTCCTACGAGCAGTACTTC. Its translation: CSARALGAFSYEQYF.

The V and J genes are TRBV3-1 and TRBJ2-2; tentative D call: TRBD1 (5 bases). The V and J ends lost 11 bases and 5 bases respectively, with 27 bases between them. This CDR3 has 17 amino acids. In germline, CDR1 is LGHDT, CDR2 YNNKEL (reference sequence). The CDR3 DNA reads TGTGCCTCCACCCAAGCCCTGGGCGGACACAATACCGGGGAGCTGTTTTTT. As protein: CASTQALGGHNTGELFF.

CDR3 in DNA: TGTGCCAGCAGCCCCTTGTACCAAGAGACCCAGTACTTC. Protein sequence: CASSPLYQETQYF. V usage is TRBV7-2 and J usage is TRBJ2-5; D unresolved. V dropped 5 bases and J dropped 0 bases, with 7 bases sitting between them. The CDR3 extends over 13 amino acids. The germline V gene has CDR1 SGHTA and CDR2 FQGNSA.

J is TRBJ1-2 and V is TRBV6-1; TRBD1 is a possible D gene (6 bases). V dropped 10 bases and J dropped 4 bases, with 16 bases sitting between them. This CDR3 contains 13 residues. Germline values: CDR1 MNHNS, CDR2 SASEGT. The CDR3 coding sequence is TGTGCCACCTCCGGACAGTGGGTCTATGGCTACACCTTC. This codes for CATSGQWVYGYTF.

The V call is TRBV12-3 or TRBV12-4, the J call TRBJ2-2; D not certain. The V end lost 8 bases, the J end lost 6 bases, and 16 bases lay between the germline ends. CDR3 size: 14 residues. The CDR3 region is CASGHPTGPGELFF. For the CDR3, the DNA is TGTGCCAGCGGGCACCCCACCGGGCCCGGGGAGCTGTTTTTT.

At least ten counts were recorded for this clonotype. The rearrangement uses TRBV5-6 and TRBJ2-1; 7 bases are a match to TRBD1. This CDR3 is built from 15 residues. V lost 3 bases to trimming and J lost 3 bases; unmatched junction nucleotides: 6. Germline values: CDR1 SGHDT, CDR2 YYEEEE. CDR3 in amino acids: CASSSGQVYYNEQFF. DNA of the CDR3: TGTGCCAGCAGCTCTGGACAGGTATACTACAATGAGCAGTTCTTC.